The 5 T cell receptor beta chains below were found in one sample sequenced in a study of T cell responses to AZD1222 COVID-19 vaccine. Repertoires were generated with immunoSEQ multiplex PCR, while TCRdb's copy carries only in-frame clones and drops some. The sample has approximately 90,000 clones, over 80% seen once; the top ten hold around 8.1%. The specimen comprised peripheral blood, sampled on day 0 of AZD1222 vaccination. These receptor sequences come from an adult in good health.

The J gene is TRBJ1-5, the V gene TRBV2; D is unclear. V was trimmed by 4 bases and J by 0 bases, leaving 10 bases between them. The length of the CDR3 is 15 residues. Germline V CDR1 and CDR2: SNHLY, FYNNEI. This CDR3 is CASSGSPYSNQPQHF. The CDR3 DNA reads as TGTGCCAGCAGTGGATCCCCTTATAGCAATCAGCCCCAGCATTTT. The full variable domain, rest sourced from reference TRBV2 and TRBJ1-5, is EPEVTQTPSHQVTQMGQEVILRCVPISNHLYFYWYRQILGQKVEFLVSFYNNEISEKSEIFDDQFSVERPDGSNFTLKIRSTKLEDSAMYFCASSGSPYSNQPQHFGDGTRLSIL.

V gene TRBV9 combines with J gene TRBJ2-7; D might be TRBD1 or TRBD2, each matching 7 bases. The germline V gene has CDR1 SGDLS and CDR2 YYNGEE. The V and J ends lost 4 bases and 0 bases respectively, with 14 bases between them. The CDR3 is made up of 15 amino acids. CDR3 residues: CASSPGGQTSYEQYF. For the CDR3, the DNA is TGTGCCAGCAGCCCGGGGGGACAGACCTCCTACGAGCAGTACTTC.

This rearrangement joins TRBV10-3 to TRBJ2-3; 7 bases align to TRBD2. Germline CDR1 is ENHRY and CDR2 is SYGVKD. V lost 2 bases to trimming and J lost 4 bases; unmatched junction nucleotides: 0. The CDR3 runs 13 residues. CDR3: CAISERGADTQYF. The CDR3 DNA reads TGTGCCATCAGTGAGCGGGGGGCAGATACGCAGTATTTT.

Here the CDR3 DNA reads TGTGCCAGCAGGGGGATTGGAGGTGGGGATCAGCCCCAGCATTTT. The encoded protein is CASRGIGGGDQPQHF. The chain joins TRBV2 to TRBJ1-5, with D unresolved. CDR3 length equals 15 residues. In germline, CDR1 is SNHLY, CDR2 FYNNEI. The germline V and J ends were trimmed by 6 bases and 5 bases, with 17 bases remaining between them.

The V and J genes are TRBV27 and TRBJ2-5, with 10 bases aligning to TRBD2. Trimming cost V 7 bases and J 1 base; bases outside gene matches: 15. Looked up from germline, CDR1 is MNHEY and CDR2 is SMNVEV (reference sequence). This CDR3 spans 18 amino acids. As DNA, the CDR3 is TGTGCCAGCACCAGCCCCCGGGAGACTAGCGGGCCCCAAGAGACCCAGTACTTC. As protein: CASTSPRETSGPQETQYF.